The 20 T cell receptor beta chains presented below share a single source sample, sequenced in a study of CD8+CD57+ T cells in acquired aplastic anemia. Template material for TCR beta VDJ and CDR3 profiling consisted of genomic DNA. MiXCR, run by TCRdb on the reads, gives a single entry per CDR3 protein. The sample contains some 410,000 distinct CDR3 sequences, about two thirds of which appear only once. Sequencing was carried out using sorted CD4+, CD8+, or CD8+CD57+ T cells (not recorded which) from PBMCs. The receptors derive from a human donor in good health, serving as a control.

This clonotype was counted ten times or more. The J gene is TRBJ2-3, the V gene TRBV4-3, with 7 bases matching TRBD2. CDR1 is LGHNA and CDR2 is YSLEER in the germline V gene. CDR3 size: 13 residues. V trimming: 4 bases; J trimming: 4 bases; junction bases outside the gene matches: 2. CDR3 nucleotides: TGCGCCAGCAGCCCCCGGGGGGCAGATACGCAGTATTTT. This gives the protein CASSPRGADTQYF.

This clonotype occurred many times. The genes are TRBV5-6 and TRBJ2-5; D not certain. There are 15 residues in the CDR3. Germline CDR1 SGHDT, CDR2 YYEEEE. V shed 1 base and J shed 6 bases, with 16 bases lying between them. CDR3 protein: CASSLRPSLKKTQYF. CDR3 nucleotides: TGTGCCAGCAGCTTGCGTCCGTCCTTAAAGAAGACCCAGTACTTC.

The chain joins TRBV12-3 or TRBV12-4 to TRBJ1-4, with 10 bases lining up with TRBD1. J gave up 8 bases and V 6 bases, and 9 bases lay outside the gene matches. The CDR3 contains 15 residues. The DNA for the CDR3 is TGTGCCAGCAGGGCAAGGGGGACAGGGGACGAAAAACTGTTTTTT. Its translation: CASRARGTGDEKLFF.

Note on this clonotype: One end of the junction fails to match germline, which may point to a read error. The V gene is TRBV7-9, the J gene TRBJ2-3, with TRBD2 matching over 11 bases. From germline, CDR1 is SEHNR and CDR2 FQNEAQ (reference sequence). The CDR3 length is 16 residues. The CDR3 nucleotides read TGCGCCAGCAGCCTCGACACTAGCGGGGGAGTAGATACGCAGTATTTT. Encoded protein: CASSLDTSGGVDTQYF.

This sequence joins TRBV12-5 and TRBJ2-3; D may correspond to TRBD1 or TRBD2 (5 bases each). Germline CDR1 reads LGHNT; CDR2 reads FRNRAP. The CDR3 covers 17 residues. CDR3 sequence reads: CASSASGRPQSTDTQYF. CDR3 bases: TGTGCCAGCAGTGCCTCGGGGCGGCCCCAGAGCACAGATACGCAGTATTTT. The variable domain in full, with the rest retrieved from reference TRBV12-5 and TRBJ2-3, is DARVTQTPRHKVTEMGQEVTMRCQPILGHNTVFWYRQTMMQGLELLAYFRNRAPLDDSGMPKDRFSAEMPDATLATLKIQPSEPRDSAVYFCASSASGRPQSTDTQYFGPGTRLTVL.

Remarks on this clonotype: The junction shows a germline mismatch at one end, possibly a read error. The rearrangement links TRBV20-1 to TRBJ1-2; D not certain. The germline CDR1 and CDR2 sequences are DFQATT and SNEGSKA (reference sequence). The CDR3 sequence is 13 residues long. In DNA form, the CDR3 reads TGCAGTGCTAGCCTACAAGGCAACGATGGCCACACCTTC. Protein: CSASLQGNDGHTF.

The chain is built from TRBV12-3 or TRBV12-4 and TRBJ1-2; 10 bases fit TRBD1. This CDR3 spans 14 amino acids. With V trimmed by 8 bases and J by 4 bases, 7 bases remained unmatched. As DNA, the CDR3 is TGTGCCAGCCGCAGACAGGGGGCCGGCTATGGCTACACCTTC. It codes for CASRRQGAGYGYTF.

The gene calls are TRBV6-1 and TRBJ1-6; tentative D call: TRBD1 (5 bases). With 4 bases removed from V and 5 bases from J, the gap between germline ends came to 9 bases. Germline CDR1 reads MNHNS; CDR2 reads SASEGT. The CDR3 is 14 residues long. The CDR3, as DNA: TGTGCCAGCAGTGTAGAGACAGATAATTCACCCCTCCACTTT. Residues: CASSVETDNSPLHF.

About this clonotype: Germline is not matched at one junction end, which may reflect a read error. The J gene is TRBJ1-6, the V gene TRBV7-9; D uncertain. CDR3 size: 14 residues. Germline values: CDR1 SEHNR, CDR2 FQNEAQ (reference sequence). The CDR3 loop is CASRLLGSSTPRHF. The CDR3 nucleotides are TGTGCCAGCAGGTTGCTGGGGTCCAGTACACCCCGCCACTTT.

This clonotype was observed many times. V and J are TRBV12-3 or TRBV12-4 and TRBJ1-2, with 7 bases identical to TRBD1. This CDR3 has 13 amino acids. J was trimmed by 2 bases and V by 5 bases; bases with no gene match: 2. The CDR3 spells CASSPGQNYGYTF. DNA of the CDR3: TGTGCCAGCAGTCCGGGACAGAACTATGGCTACACCTTC.

This sequence joins TRBV7-9 and TRBJ2-1, with D perhaps given as TRBD1 or TRBD2 (5 bases each). CDR1 is SEHNR, CDR2 FQNEAQ, per germline (reference sequence). The CDR3 is 13 amino acids. V was cut by 4 bases and J by 9 bases, with 13 bases left in between. The CDR3 is CASSSTPGSEQFF. The CDR3 coding sequence is TGTGCCAGCAGCTCCACCCCAGGGAGTGAGCAGTTCTTC.

The V and J genes are TRBV7-2 and TRBJ1-2; 10 bases line up with TRBD1. The germline CDR1 and CDR2 sequences are SGHTA and FQGNSA. Unmatched junction bases numbered 6, after V lost 3 bases and J lost 5 bases. This CDR3 has 15 residues. The CDR3 bases are TGTGCCAGCAGCTTGCCGGGACAGGGGAAATATGGCTACACCTTC. Protein product: CASSLPGQGKYGYTF. The whole variable domain, remainder taken from reference TRBV7-2 and TRBJ1-2, is GAGVSQSPSNKVTEKGKDVELRCDPISGHTALYWYRQSLGQGLEFLIYFQGNSAPDKSGLPSDRFSAERTGGSVSTLTIQRTQQEDSAVYLCASSLPGQGKYGYTFGSGTRLTVV.

The V gene is TRBV20-1, the J gene TRBJ1-1, with 8 bases fitting TRBD1. The CDR3 totals 16 residues. Trimming took 8 bases from V and 4 from J; bases not matched to a gene: 18. Germline CDR1 reads DFQATT; CDR2 reads SNEGSKA (reference sequence). This CDR3 reads CSTATGTGTTGTEAFF. The CDR3, as DNA: TGCAGTACCGCCACCGGGACAGGCACAACGGGCACTGAAGCTTTCTTT.

As concerns this clonotype: This likely comes from a read error, as the CDR3 has no conserved phenylalanine or tryptophan at its end. No DNA is shown, since the ends of the CDR3 on it are uncertain; the CDR3 is the one TCRdb lists. This sequence joins TRBV19 and TRBJ2-1. Counting both end residues, the CDR3 totals 16 amino acids. Per the germline V gene, CDR1 is LNHDA and CDR2 is SQIVND (reference sequence). The chain's CDR3 is CASSMFTTASYEQYFV.

This clonotype was picked up many times. The chain couples TRBV5-8 to TRBJ2-3; TRBD2 aligns across 10 bases. Germline CDR1 is SGHTS and CDR2 is YDEGEE. Trimming at V came to 3 bases and at J to 2 bases, leaving 9 bases not matched to a gene. The CDR3 spans 17 residues. CDR3 protein: CASSSDSGGTYTDTQYF. CDR3 bases: TGTGCCAGCAGCTCCGATAGCGGGGGGACGTACACAGATACGCAGTATTTT.

Regarding this clonotype: A read error may account for a junction end that differs from germline. The rearrangement links TRBV7-8 to TRBJ2-7; D is unresolved. The end of the DNA is better explained by TRBJ2-1, so the J call may be wrong. Germline CDR1 and CDR2: SGHVS and FQNEAQ. The CDR3 totals 15 residues. The CDR3 here is CASSQVTQYYKEQFF. DNA of the CDR3: TGTGCCAGCAGCCAAGTGACTCAGTACTACAAGGAGCAGTTCTTC.

J is TRBJ1-4 and V is TRBV7-2; D not certain. CDR1 is SGHTA and CDR2 is FQGNSA in the germline V gene. Trimming shortened V by 4 bases and J by 6 bases, and 27 bases separated the two germline ends. The CDR3 sequence is 19 residues long. This CDR3 is CASSSGVAVAEETHEKLFF. For the CDR3, the DNA is TGTGCCAGCAGCTCCGGTGTAGCGGTGGCTGAAGAAACCCATGAAAAACTGTTTTTT.

This clonotype was seen many times. This likely comes from a read error, as the CDR3 has no conserved phenylalanine or tryptophan at its end. Because the CDR3's place on the DNA is in doubt, the DNA is left out and the CDR3 is given as listed by TCRdb. The V gene is TRBV9, the J gene TRBJ2-6. Per the germline V gene, CDR1 is SGDLS and CDR2 is YYNGEE. The CDR3 length is 8 residues, termini included. The CDR3 loop is CASSVAPS.

This clonotype has a handful of counts. The V and J genes are TRBV19 and TRBJ1-5; D not resolved. The CDR3 length is 14 residues. CDR1 and CDR2 from the germline V gene are LNHDA and SQIVND (reference sequence). Trimming shortened V by 5 bases and J by 3 bases, and 11 bases separated the two germline ends. The CDR3 protein is CASSLAGVNQPQHF. The CDR3 DNA reads TGTGCCAGTAGTTTAGCAGGCGTCAATCAGCCCCAGCATTTT.

The chain joins TRBV13 to TRBJ1-3, with TRBD1 as a possible D gene (5 bases). V was shortened by 10 bases and J by 6 bases, with 16 bases between the two germline ends. From germline, CDR1 is PRHDT and CDR2 FYEKMQ (reference sequence). The CDR3 spans 13 residues. The DNA of the CDR3 is TGTGCCACCACACCAGGGAGCCAAAACACCATATATTTT. Protein sequence: CATTPGSQNTIYF.